These 17 T cell receptor beta chains were all obtained from the same sample, sequenced in a study of shared clonotypes between healthy human individuals. Assay: immunoSEQ multiplex PCR; the TCRdb copy retains only in-frame clones and omits some. The table includes roughly 2.2 million clones, about 90% detected once. Source material: naive CD4+ T cells from PBMCs. Subset: CD45RA+ positively selected. The receptor set was obtained from a man younger than 30 in good health. Some clones in this sample may be carry-over from other donors' samples.

V is TRBV6-5 and J is TRBJ2-7; 10 nucleotides align to TRBD1. The CDR3 runs 15 residues. Trimming cost V 7 bases and J 4 bases; bases outside gene matches: 10. Germline lookup yields CDR1 MNHEY and CDR2 SVGAGI. In DNA form, the CDR3 reads TGTGCCAGCACCGCCCGGGACAGGGGACCTTACGAGCAGTACTTC. Amino acids: CASTARDRGPYEQYF.

J is TRBJ2-7 and V is TRBV28; weak D call: TRBD1 (6 bases). This CDR3 has 15 residues. Germline V lookup: CDR1 MDHEN, CDR2 SYDVKM. The V and J ends lost 6 bases and 0 bases respectively, with 15 bases between them. CDR3 DNA: TGTGCCAGCAGCCCCGGGACAACTAGCTCCTACGAGCAGTACTTC. Protein: CASSPGTTSSYEQYF.

A remark on this clone: One junction end does not reproduce the germline sequence, and a read error may be involved. The chain uses TRBV6-5 and TRBJ1-2; unclear D gene. CDR1 MNHEY and CDR2 SVGAGI come from the germline V gene. This CDR3 spans 13 amino acids. The CDR3 nucleotides read TGTGCCAGCACCCCGCGGGTCCAGGATGGCTGCACCTTC. Translated, it gives CASTPRVQDGCTF.

The V gene is TRBV9, the J gene TRBJ2-7; possibly TRBD2 for D (6 bases). The CDR3 length is 15 residues. Germline-derived CDR1 and CDR2 are SGDLS and YYNGEE. The V and J ends lost 0 bases and 5 bases respectively, with 15 bases between them. CDR3: CASSVDAGYPDEQYF. For the CDR3, the DNA is TGTGCCAGCAGCGTAGACGCGGGATATCCAGACGAGCAGTACTTC.

This chain links TRBV18 with TRBJ2-1; 10 nucleotides align to TRBD1. The V segment lost 3 bases and the J segment 8 bases; nucleotides outside the gene matches: 7. Looked up from germline, CDR1 is KGHSH and CDR2 is LQKENI. There are 15 residues in the CDR3. Here the CDR3 reads CASSPFRQGADEQFF. In DNA form, the CDR3 reads TGTGCCAGCTCACCTTTTCGACAGGGGGCGGATGAGCAGTTCTTC.

The chain is built from TRBV7-3 and TRBJ2-1; 10 nucleotides match TRBD2. Germline lookup yields CDR1 SGHTA and CDR2 FQGTGA. V gave up 5 bases and J gave up 0 bases; unmatched junction bases: 10. The CDR3 runs 18 residues. The CDR3 here is CASSPSPGLASSYNEQFF. The CDR3 region has the DNA TGTGCCAGCAGCCCCTCCCCGGGACTAGCGAGCTCCTACAATGAGCAGTTCTTC.

Of note for this clone: At the DNA level, this CDR3 is encoded by other sequences in the same sample as well. V gene TRBV7-3 combines with J gene TRBJ2-7; no firm D call. CDR1 is SGHTA, CDR2 FQGTGA, per germline. The CDR3 loop spans 13 amino acids. Trimming took 2 bases from V and 2 from J, leaving 7 bases between them. The CDR3, as DNA: TGTGCCAGCAGCTTAGGCGGCCCCTACGAGCAGTACTTC. Amino acid sequence: CASSLGGPYEQYF.

This clone showed up just once. The J gene is TRBJ1-4, the V gene TRBV2; the D is unclear. The CDR3 loop spans 12 amino acids. With 4 bases removed from V and 3 bases from J, the gap between germline ends came to 3 bases. CDR1 SNHLY and CDR2 FYNNEI come from the germline V gene. The CDR3 loop reads CASSVANEKLFF. The CDR3 DNA is TGTGCCAGCAGTGTGGCTAATGAAAAACTGTTTTTT.

This chain joins TRBV5-4 and TRBJ2-3; TRBD2 aligns across 9 bases. Germline loops: CDR1 SGHNT, CDR2 YYREEE (reference sequence). J was trimmed by 2 bases and V by 1 base; bases with no gene match: 5. This CDR3 is 16 amino acids long. As DNA, the CDR3 is TGTGCCAGCAGCTTGTTCACTAGCGGGTCCACAGATACGCAGTATTTT. This codes for CASSLFTSGSTDTQYF.

The chain has TRBV19 and TRBJ2-1; 9 bases match TRBD2. The V gene end was trimmed by 2 bases and the J gene end by 10 bases; junction bases not matched to a gene: 12. CDR1 is LNHDA and CDR2 is SQIVND in the germline V gene (reference sequence). The CDR3 covers 16 residues. For the CDR3, the DNA is TGTGCCAGTAGTATAAGAAGGGCTAGCGGGATTCACGAGCAGTTCTTC. Its protein product is CASSIRRASGIHEQFF. The full variable domain, in which reference TRBV19 and TRBJ2-1 provide the parts outside the CDR3, is DGGITQSPKYLFRKEGQNVTLSCEQNLNHDAMYWYRQDPGQGLRLIYYSQIVNDFQKGDIAEGYSVSREKKESFPLTVTSAQKNPTAFYLCASSIRRASGIHEQFFGPGTRLTVL.

The genes are TRBV10-2 and TRBJ2-6, with no clear D. CDR1 is WSHSY and CDR2 is SAAADI in the germline V gene. The CDR3 covers 17 residues. Trimming took 6 bases from V and 1 from J, leaving 16 bases between them. DNA of the CDR3: TGCGCCAGCAGGCCCCGGTGGATAAATTCTGGGGCCAACGTCCTGACTTTC. Translating gives CASRPRWINSGANVLTF.

This rearrangement joins TRBV7-2 to TRBJ2-7; TRBD2 is a possible D gene (7 bases). The length of the CDR3 is 16 residues. The V gene lost 4 bases and the J gene lost 2 bases, with 18 bases spanning the gap. Per the germline V gene, CDR1 is SGHTA and CDR2 is FQGNSA. The CDR3 is CASSYGRTVLTYEQYF. Written as DNA, the CDR3 is TGTGCCAGCAGCTACGGGAGGACAGTCCTTACCTACGAGCAGTACTTC.

This chain uses TRBV27 with TRBJ1-4; no definite D call. This CDR3 spans 13 amino acids. Germline V CDR1 and CDR2: MNHEY, SMNVEV (reference sequence). Trimming cost V 4 bases and J 7 bases, with 10 bases left between them. The CDR3 DNA sequence: TGTGCCAGCAGTTGGGCCACGGGTGAAAAACTGTTTTTT. Its translation is CASSWATGEKLFF. The entire variable domain, with the rest obtained from reference TRBV27 and TRBJ1-4, is as follows: EAQVTQNPRYLITVTGKKLTVTCSQNMNHEYMSWYRQDPGLGLRQIYYSMNVEVTDKGDVPEGYKVSRKEKRNFPLILESPSPNQTSLYFCASSWATGEKLFFGSGTQLSVL.

This clone was seen only once. The chain carries TRBV6-5 and TRBJ1-2; D uncertain. V was pared by 7 bases and J by 3 bases, with 15 bases between. The V gene's germline CDR1 is MNHEY and CDR2 SVGAGI. The CDR3 is 14 residues long. This CDR3 is CASTQWGDDYGYTF. Written as DNA, the CDR3 is TGTGCCAGCACCCAGTGGGGAGATGACTATGGCTACACCTTC.

The chain joins TRBV30 to TRBJ2-3, with 7 bases matching TRBD2. The V gene end was trimmed by 5 bases and the J gene end by 2 bases; junction bases not matched to a gene: 7. This CDR3 is 14 amino acids long. Germline V gives CDR1 GTSNPN, CDR2 SVGIG (reference sequence). The chain's CDR3 is CAWGRAGNTDTQYF. The CDR3 DNA sequence: TGTGCCTGGGGGCGAGCGGGAAACACAGATACGCAGTATTTT.

V is TRBV10-3 and J is TRBJ2-2; D uncertain. Germline values: CDR1 ENHRY, CDR2 SYGVKD. The CDR3 covers 12 residues. V lost 8 bases to trimming and J lost 6 bases, with 10 bases between them. The CDR3 loop reads CAIGSGPGELFF. The CDR3 DNA sequence: TGTGCCATCGGGTCGGGTCCCGGGGAGCTGTTTTTT.

This sequence joins TRBV7-2 and TRBJ2-1, with TRBD2 identical over 12 bases. V trimming: 5 bases; J trimming: 2 bases; junction bases outside the gene matches: 13. This CDR3 has 19 amino acids. Germline assignment: CDR1 SGHTA and CDR2 FQGNSA. This CDR3 is CASSQGLAGGRVAYNEQFF. The DNA of the CDR3 is TGTGCCAGCAGCCAGGGGCTAGCGGGAGGGCGAGTCGCCTACAATGAGCAGTTCTTC.